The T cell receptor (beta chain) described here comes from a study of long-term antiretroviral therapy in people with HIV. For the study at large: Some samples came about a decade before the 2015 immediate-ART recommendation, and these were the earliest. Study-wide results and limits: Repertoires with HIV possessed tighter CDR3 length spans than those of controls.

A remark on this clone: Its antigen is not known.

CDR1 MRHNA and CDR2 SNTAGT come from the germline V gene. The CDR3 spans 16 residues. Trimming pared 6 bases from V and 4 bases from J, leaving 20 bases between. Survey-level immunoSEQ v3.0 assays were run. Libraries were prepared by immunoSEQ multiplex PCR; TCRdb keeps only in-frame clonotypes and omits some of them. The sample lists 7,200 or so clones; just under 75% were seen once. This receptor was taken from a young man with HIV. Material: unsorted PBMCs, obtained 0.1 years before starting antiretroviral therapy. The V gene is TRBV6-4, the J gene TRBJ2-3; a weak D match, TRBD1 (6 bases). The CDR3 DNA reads TGTGCCAGCAGCCCCGTTTGGGGGCTGGTCGCAGATACGCAGTATTTT. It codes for CASSPVWGLVADTQYF.